This record looks at one TCR beta chain sequence and its context. The antigen remains undetermined. At one of its ends the junction is not consistent with the germline gene, which may arise from a read error. The data are from a study of tumor-infiltrating lymphocytes in primary liver carcinoma. Study-level findings and limits: Tumor-adjacent and tumor-blood pairs shared a smaller degree of overlap than tumor region pairs. The difference in top-250-clone fraction between tumors and blood was significant, favoring tumors (p = 0.039).

CDR1 is SGHDT and CDR2 is YYEEEE in the germline V gene. CDR3 size: 16 residues. Joint extraction of RNA and DNA used about 17-31 mg of bulk tissue that was unsorted. Total RNA (roughly 550 ng) served as template for TCR beta cDNA synthesis primed by a constant-region primer. Three nested multiplex PCR rounds, a slightly modified ARM-PCR, produced the libraries for TCR beta. Running about 11 cycles apiece, the first two PCR rounds relied on TRBV1-TRBV30 forward primers together with a C-beta reverse primer. TCRdb redid the calling of the multiplex PCR reads with MiXCR, one entry per CDR3 protein. The data contain under 200,000 distinct CDR3 sequences, roughly 80% of them singletons.

Input material: tumor tissue from primary liver carcinoma. This clonotype was sampled from a middle-aged man with primary liver carcinoma and hepatitis B virus infection. This sequence joins TRBV5-6 and TRBJ1-1, with a tentative D call TRBD1 (5 bases). CDR3 coding DNA: TGTGTCAGCAGCTTGGCTCCTGGGACGGTGAACACTGAAGCTTTCTTT. This gives the protein CVSSLAPGTVNTEAFF.